The 31 T cell receptor beta chains below come from one sample, sequenced in a study of T cell responses to AZD1222 COVID-19 vaccine. Some clones are missing from TCRdb's copy, which holds only in-frame ones; the method was immunoSEQ multiplex PCR. The data show some 100,000 clones, with about 89% seen just once and roughly 4.7% held by the top ten. Sequenced here: peripheral blood, sampled on day 0 of AZD1222 vaccination. Receptor source: an adult in good health.

This chain uses TRBV19 with TRBJ2-1; 9 bases match TRBD1. With 9 bases clipped from V and 6 bases from J, the junction kept 9 bases outside the gene matches. Germline V gene sequence: CDR1 LNHDA, CDR2 SQIVND (reference sequence). The CDR3 is 14 amino acids. The CDR3 DNA reads as TGTGCCAGCGGACCGGGACAGGGTTTCAATGAGCAGTTCTTC. Amino acids: CASGPGQGFNEQFF.

This clone occurred once. The CDR3 is CASKGHRANSPLHF. CDR3 in DNA: TGTGCCAGCAAAGGGCACAGGGCAAATTCACCCCTCCACTTT. This chain connects TRBV27 to TRBJ1-6, with a tentative D call TRBD1 (6 bases). The germline gives CDR1 MNHEY, CDR2 SMNVEV (reference sequence). The CDR3 covers 14 residues. Trimming took off 7 bases at V and 7 bases at J, with 14 bases between the two ends.

The chain recombines TRBV5-4 with TRBJ1-5; tentatively, D is TRBD1 (5 bases). Trimming took off 0 bases at V and 5 bases at J, with 9 bases between the two ends. Per germline, CDR1 SGHNT and CDR2 YYREEE (reference sequence). The CDR3 totals 14 residues. Here the CDR3 reads CASSLGGADQPQHF. The CDR3 DNA is TGTGCCAGCAGCTTGGGGGGCGCGGATCAGCCCCAGCATTTT.

This chain uses TRBV9 with TRBJ1-2; D may be TRBD1 (5 bases). The ends were cut back, 0 bases at V and 4 bases at J, with 16 bases in the middle. CDR3 size: 16 residues. Germline V gene sequence: CDR1 SGDLS, CDR2 YYNGEE. DNA for the CDR3: TGTGCCAGCAGCGTAGCTGTTTCAGGGCCGCTCTATGGCTACACCTTC. This codes for CASSVAVSGPLYGYTF.

This clone was recorded a few times. The chain links TRBV28 to TRBJ1-1; TRBD1 is a possible D gene (6 bases). Between the trimmed V and J ends, which lost 2 bases and 0 bases, there was a span of 13 bases. The V gene's germline CDR1 is MDHEN and CDR2 SYDVKM. This CDR3 is 16 amino acids long. Here the CDR3 DNA reads TGTGCCAGCAGTTTAAGGGGGTTAATAATGAACACTGAAGCTTTCTTT. As protein: CASSLRGLIMNTEAFF.

The CDR3 loop reads CASEEAGGPTGELFF. CDR3 in DNA: TGTGCCAGTGAGGAGGCGGGGGGCCCCACCGGGGAGCTGTTTTTT. The chain employs TRBV19 and TRBJ2-2, with 8 positions matching TRBD2. The CDR3 loop spans 15 amino acids. Trimming cost V 8 bases and J 4 bases; bases outside gene matches: 9. CDR1 is LNHDA and CDR2 is SQIVND in the germline V gene (reference sequence).

This clone was picked up one time. V and J are TRBV13 and TRBJ1-2; 7 bases map to TRBD1. Germline V gives CDR1 PRHDT, CDR2 FYEKMQ (reference sequence). CDR3 length: 14 amino acids. V gave up 3 bases and J gave up 5 bases; unmatched junction bases: 6. The CDR3 spells CASSLVARGYGYTF. CDR3 bases: TGTGCCAGCAGCTTGGTGGCCAGGGGGTATGGCTACACCTTC.

This clone was observed a single time. The chain carries TRBV6-5 and TRBJ1-2; D may be TRBD1 (5 bases). Germline CDR1 MNHEY, CDR2 SVGAGI. This CDR3 has 13 residues. The V end was cut by 2 bases, the J end by 8 bases, with 12 bases between. The CDR3: CASSYRQGGGYTF. Here the CDR3 DNA reads TGTGCCAGCAGTTACCGGCAGGGAGGAGGCTACACCTTC.

The chain employs TRBV6-5 and TRBJ1-3; TRBD1 is a possible D gene (5 bases). Germline loops: CDR1 MNHEY, CDR2 SVGAGI. Trimming removed 0 bases from V and 0 bases from J, with 9 bases in between. The CDR3 contains 16 residues. CDR3 coding DNA: TGTGCCAGCAGTTACTCCCTAGGGGCCTCTGGAAACACCATATATTTT. Translated, it gives CASSYSLGASGNTIYF.

The chain recombines TRBV30 with TRBJ2-3; no reliable D call. This CDR3 comprises 14 residues. V lost 0 bases and J 3 bases, leaving 10 bases between the germline ends. Per germline, CDR1 GTSNPN and CDR2 SVGIG (reference sequence). As DNA, the CDR3 is TGTGCCTGGAGTGTACGTCGCATTACAGATACGCAGTATTTT. It codes for CAWSVRRITDTQYF.

The rearrangement links TRBV18 to TRBJ2-5; perhaps TRBD2 as D (6 bases). V was clipped by 6 bases and J by 1 base, with 15 bases between them. Germline CDR1 and CDR2: KGHSH and LQKENI. The CDR3 runs to 15 residues. CDR3 residues: CASSPLGGAQETQYF. The CDR3 coding sequence is TGTGCCAGCTCGCCCCTCGGAGGGGCCCAAGAGACCCAGTACTTC. The whole variable domain, filled in from reference TRBV18 and TRBJ2-5, reads NAGVMQNPRHLVRRRGQEARLRCSPMKGHSHVYWYRQLPEEGLKFMVYLQKENIIDESGMPKERFSAEFPKEGPSILRIQQVVRGDSAAYFCASSPLGGAQETQYFGPGTRLLVL.

A single count supports this clone. The V call is TRBV5-1, the J call TRBJ2-5; possible D gene TRBD1, 5 bases. In germline, CDR1 is SGHRS, CDR2 YFSETQ. This CDR3 has 15 amino acids. V was pared by 0 bases and J by 1 base, with 10 bases between. The CDR3 sequence is CASSLDRTLQETQYF. The CDR3 DNA follows: TGCGCCAGCAGCTTGGACAGGACGCTCCAAGAGACCCAGTACTTC.

J is TRBJ2-7 and V is TRBV29-1; D gene unclear. Trimming took off 4 bases at V and 3 bases at J, with 7 bases between the two ends. The germline V gene has CDR1 SQVTM and CDR2 ANQGSEA. The CDR3 totals 11 residues. CDR3 DNA: TGCAGCGTTGCCGGGTACTACGAGCAGTACTTC. This translates into CSVAGYYEQYF.

This rearrangement joins TRBV5-4 to TRBJ1-2; D unclear. Germline loops: CDR1 SGHNT, CDR2 YYREEE (reference sequence). This CDR3 comprises 14 residues. The germline V and J ends were trimmed by 2 bases and 1 base, with 9 bases remaining between them. For the CDR3, the DNA is TGTGCCAGCAGCTTCCGCAGTCTTAACTATGGCTACACCTTC. Its protein is CASSFRSLNYGYTF.

This sequence joins TRBV11-2 and TRBJ1-5; D may be TRBD1 (5 bases). Deletions cut 4 bases from V and 3 bases from J, with 13 bases between. Germline V gene data show CDR1 as SGHAT and CDR2 as FQNNGV. This CDR3 has 15 residues. Written as DNA, the CDR3 is TGTGCCAGCAGCTCTTATGGGGGGAACAATCAGCCCCAGCATTTT. Its translation is CASSSYGGNNQPQHF.

This chain connects TRBV6-2 or TRBV6-3 to TRBJ1-4; tentatively, D is TRBD1 (5 bases). V was pared by 6 bases and J by 0 bases, with 11 bases between. The CDR3 consists of 15 residues. The germline CDR1 and CDR2 sequences are MNHEY and SVGEGT. The CDR3 reads CASSPGGATNEKLFF. DNA for the CDR3: TGTGCCAGCAGCCCCGGGGGGGCAACTAATGAAAAACTGTTTTTT.

This clone is classed as medium-sized (0.01 to 0.1%). The genes are TRBV29-1 and TRBJ2-7; D is unclear. The length of the CDR3 is 13 residues. From germline, CDR1 is SQVTM and CDR2 ANQGSEA. V was clipped by 4 bases and J by 3 bases, with 13 bases between them. Here the CDR3 DNA reads TGCAGCGTTGTCACCCTAACACGCTACGAGCAGTACTTC. Translation gives CSVVTLTRYEQYF.

This sequence joins TRBV6-2 or TRBV6-3 and TRBJ1-1, with D uncertain. The CDR3 loop spans 15 amino acids. V was trimmed by 5 bases and J by 4 bases, leaving 17 bases between them. Germline CDR1 MNHEY, CDR2 SVGEGT. The CDR3 spells CASSDPWLSGTEAFF. The CDR3 DNA reads TGTGCCAGCAGTGACCCTTGGCTATCCGGCACTGAAGCTTTCTTT.

The CDR3 region is CAPVTHQPQHF. The CDR3 DNA follows: TGTGCCCCAGTGACTCATCAGCCCCAGCATTTT. V gene TRBV6-4 combines with J gene TRBJ1-5; D is unclear. The V and J ends lost 11 bases and 5 bases respectively, with 10 bases between them. Germline V CDR1 and CDR2: MRHNA, SNTAGT. CDR3 length: 11 amino acids.

V and J are TRBV9 and TRBJ1-4; maybe TRBD1 (5 bases). Germline V gene sequence: CDR1 SGDLS, CDR2 YYNGEE. The CDR3 contains 15 residues. Trimming took 0 bases from V and 7 from J, leaving 13 bases between them. The CDR3 DNA is TGTGCCAGCAGCGTAGCGGGCGGGGGGAGTGAAAAACTGTTTTTT. Protein sequence: CASSVAGGGSEKLFF.

This sequence joins TRBV24-1 and TRBJ1-5; 7 bases agree with TRBD1. The V gene's germline CDR1 is KGHDR and CDR2 SFDVKD. This CDR3 comprises 15 residues. V gave up 4 bases and J gave up 4 bases; unmatched junction bases: 6. CDR3 in amino acids: CATSEPGQVNQPQHF. As DNA, the CDR3 is TGTGCCACCAGTGAGCCCGGACAGGTTAATCAGCCCCAGCATTTT.

The chain links TRBV19 to TRBJ1-1, with unresolved D. The germline V and J ends were trimmed by 7 bases and 7 bases, with 13 bases remaining between them. The CDR3 runs 12 residues. CDR1 is LNHDA and CDR2 is SQIVND in the germline V gene (reference sequence). The CDR3 spells CASMAGAFEAFF. CDR3 in DNA: TGTGCCAGTATGGCAGGAGCCTTTGAAGCTTTCTTT.

The genes are TRBV7-9 and TRBJ1-5; 11 bases fit TRBD1. The CDR3 runs 17 residues. V gave up 0 bases and J gave up 7 bases; unmatched junction bases: 8. Germline V CDR1 and CDR2: SEHNR, FQNEAQ (reference sequence). Here the CDR3 reads CASSLASLGQGVQPQHF. The CDR3 DNA is TGTGCCAGCAGCTTAGCGAGCCTGGGACAGGGGGTGCAGCCCCAGCATTTT.

The chain has TRBV7-9 and TRBJ2-7, with D possibly TRBD1 on 5 matching bases. V was clipped by 0 bases and J by 5 bases, with 8 bases between them. Germline V lookup: CDR1 SEHNR, CDR2 FQNEAQ (reference sequence). The CDR3 is 13 amino acids. The CDR3 protein is CASSLAQGHEQYF. CDR3 DNA: TGTGCCAGCAGCTTAGCGCAGGGCCACGAGCAGTACTTC. The complete variable domain, with remaining parts taken from reference TRBV7-9 and TRBJ2-7, reads DTGVSQNPRHKITKRGQNVTFRCDPISEHNRLYWYRQTLGQGPEFLTYFQNEAQLEKSRLLSDRFSAERPKGSFSTLEIQRTEQGDSAMYLCASSLAQGHEQYFGPGTRLTVT.

The chain joins TRBV7-2 to TRBJ2-7; D possibly matches TRBD1 or TRBD2 (6 bases each). Trimming removed 1 base at V and 12 bases at J, with 13 bases between. Germline V gene lookup returns CDR1 SGHTA and CDR2 FQGNSA. This CDR3 region has 12 residues. This CDR3 reads CASSLVGGAGYF. The DNA of the CDR3 is TGTGCCAGCAGCTTAGTGGGGGGCGCGGGGTACTTC.

The genes are TRBV15 and TRBJ1-4, with a weak D call TRBD1 (5 bases). V lost 5 bases and J lost 12, with 10 bases in between. The CDR3 sequence is 11 residues long. CDR1 is LNHNV, CDR2 YYDKDF, per germline (reference sequence). CDR3 nucleotides: TGTGCCACCAGCGGACGGGGGGAACTGTTTTTT. Translated, it gives CATSGRGELFF.

The chain has TRBV5-4 and TRBJ2-2; D is ambiguous. The CDR3 runs to 16 residues. Deletions cut 0 bases from V and 4 bases from J, with 13 bases between. The germline V gene encodes CDR1 SGHNT and CDR2 YYREEE (reference sequence). For the CDR3, the DNA is TGTGCCAGCAGCTTGGCCGTTGCGACACCCACCGGGGAGCTGTTTTTT. Translating gives CASSLAVATPTGELFF.

The chain couples TRBV28 to TRBJ2-7; D is undetermined. Germline V lookup: CDR1 MDHEN, CDR2 SYDVKM. Between the trimmed V and J ends, which lost 4 bases and 3 bases, there was a span of 16 bases. This CDR3 contains 15 residues. CDR3 amino acids: CASSSPLVRRYEQYF. CDR3 sequence (DNA): TGTGCCAGCAGTTCCCCTCTAGTGAGGCGCTACGAGCAGTACTTC.

The rearrangement links TRBV19 to TRBJ2-7, with a weak D call TRBD2 (7 bases). This CDR3 comprises 18 residues. From germline, CDR1 is LNHDA and CDR2 SQIVND (reference sequence). Between the trimmed V and J ends, which lost 3 bases and 1 base, there was a span of 22 bases. CDR3 protein: CASSIRGPRDYGSYEQYF. CDR3 nucleotides: TGTGCCAGTAGTATCAGGGGCCCAAGGGACTATGGGTCCTACGAGCAGTACTTC.

The rearrangement uses TRBV7-2 and TRBJ1-1, with unresolved D. The V gene's germline CDR1 is SGHTA and CDR2 FQGNSA. V lost 1 base and J 1 base, leaving 10 bases between the germline ends. The CDR3 is 15 residues long. The CDR3: CASSLVQKGNTEAFF. The CDR3 DNA reads as TGTGCCAGCAGCTTAGTACAGAAGGGGAACACTGAAGCTTTCTTT.

This sequence joins TRBV29-1 and TRBJ2-7; D not resolved. The germline gives CDR1 SQVTM, CDR2 ANQGSEA. The CDR3 is made up of 10 amino acids. Deletions cut 4 bases from V and 5 bases from J, with 6 bases between. CDR3 in DNA: TGCAGCGTTGCTACTCACGAGCAGTACTTC. Protein product: CSVATHEQYF.